A selection of T cell receptor beta chains follows, all from one sample in a study of control samples from healthy donors and cancer patients. Clones were sequenced by immunoSEQ multiplex PCR, and TCRdb holds only the in-frame ones, with some missing. The sample includes roughly 120,000 clones, over 75% seen only once; the top ten take 4.4%. The sample taken for sequencing was blood. The receptors were sampled from a human donor in good health. The donor label of this sample is uncertain. Each CDR3 is given with its conserved first and last residue. Fields, in order: D gene, V gene, J gene, clone size, CDR3 DNA, CDR3 protein. A D gene is named only where the DNA matches it firmly. Clone size is not always given. Where it is, it says once, few, many or a class for expanded clones.

d_call: TRBD2; v_call: TRBV9; j_call: TRBJ2-4; clone_size: once; cdr3_nt: TGTGCCAGCAGCGTAGATGGGGGAGCGGGGGTCAAAAACATTCAGTACTTC; cdr3_aa: CASSVDGGAGVKNIQYF
d_call: NA; v_call: TRBV19; j_call: TRBJ1-1; clone_size: NA; cdr3_nt: TGTGCCAGTAGTATAGAACTGAACACTGAAGCTTTCTTT; cdr3_aa: CASSIELNTEAFF
d_call: TRBD1; v_call: TRBV5-4; j_call: TRBJ1-4; clone_size: NA; cdr3_nt: TGTGCCAGCAGCTTGAAGGGGGCGCGTGAAAAACTGTTTTTT; cdr3_aa: CASSLKGAREKLFF
d_call: NA; v_call: TRBV19; j_call: TRBJ2-7; clone_size: NA; cdr3_nt: TGTGCCAGTAGTCCCCTGGGCACAGCAGATTCCTACGAGCAGTACTTC; cdr3_aa: CASSPLGTADSYEQYF
d_call: TRBD1; v_call: TRBV5-1; j_call: TRBJ2-6; clone_size: NA; cdr3_nt: TGCGCCAGCAGCTTCACAGGGGGTAATTCAGGGGCCAACGTCCTGACTTTC; cdr3_aa: CASSFTGGNSGANVLTF
d_call: TRBD1; v_call: TRBV7-8; j_call: TRBJ1-1; clone_size: NA; cdr3_nt: TGTGCCAGCAGCTTCCTGGGACAGCTGGCTTTCTTT; cdr3_aa: CASSFLGQLAFF
d_call: NA; v_call: TRBV6-5; j_call: TRBJ1-2; clone_size: NA; cdr3_nt: TGTGCCAGCAGTACTCGGGACACCTCTAACTATGGCTACACCTTC; cdr3_aa: CASSTRDTSNYGYTF
d_call: NA; v_call: TRBV4-2; j_call: TRBJ1-1; clone_size: few; cdr3_nt: TGTGCCAGCAGCCAAGATCTTAGAGGGAACACTGAAGCTTTCTTT; cdr3_aa: CASSQDLRGNTEAFF
d_call: NA; v_call: TRBV7-9; j_call: TRBJ1-2; clone_size: NA; cdr3_nt: TGTGCCAGCAGCTTAGAAGGGGCCTACTATGGCTACACCTTC; cdr3_aa: CASSLEGAYYGYTF
d_call: NA; v_call: TRBV19; j_call: TRBJ1-4; clone_size: NA; cdr3_nt: TGTGCCAGTAGTATTGGGCCGGCTAGGGATGAAAAACTGTTTTTT; cdr3_aa: CASSIGPARDEKLFF
d_call: NA; v_call: TRBV5-4; j_call: TRBJ2-7; clone_size: NA; cdr3_nt: TGTGCCAGCAGCTTGTATGGGTCACGCGAGCAGTACTTC; cdr3_aa: CASSLYGSREQYF
d_call: TRBD1; v_call: TRBV10-3; j_call: TRBJ1-1; clone_size: NA; cdr3_nt: TGTGCCATCAGTGAGCCCGGGACAGGGGGTAACACTGAAGCTTTCTTT; cdr3_aa: CAISEPGTGGNTEAFF
d_call: NA; v_call: TRBV5-1; j_call: TRBJ1-1; clone_size: NA; cdr3_nt: TGCGCCAGCAGCTGGGGGGACGGGTTGAACACTGAAGCTTTCTTT; cdr3_aa: CASSWGDGLNTEAFF
d_call: NA; v_call: TRBV19; j_call: TRBJ1-1; clone_size: NA; cdr3_nt: TGTGCCAGTAGTATAGTTGCGGGGCCCACGGAAGCTTTCTTT; cdr3_aa: CASSIVAGPTEAFF
d_call: TRBD1; v_call: TRBV5-1; j_call: TRBJ2-3; clone_size: NA; cdr3_nt: TGCGCCAGCAGCCAAGGGACAGGGGCGGTGGGAGATACGCAGTATTTT; cdr3_aa: CASSQGTGAVGDTQYF
d_call: NA; v_call: TRBV5-4; j_call: TRBJ2-2; clone_size: NA; cdr3_nt: TGTGCCAGCAGCTTGTTACCTAACACCGGGGAGCTGTTTTTT; cdr3_aa: CASSLLPNTGELFF
d_call: NA; v_call: TRBV29-1; j_call: TRBJ2-1; clone_size: NA; cdr3_nt: TGCAGCGTTGATACGGGGGAGAGATTCTTC; cdr3_aa: CSVDTGERFF
d_call: NA; v_call: TRBV24-1; j_call: TRBJ2-3; clone_size: NA; cdr3_nt: TGTGCCACCAGTGATTTGGAGGGAGGCCAAAACACAGATACGCAGTATTTT; cdr3_aa: CATSDLEGGQNTDTQYF
d_call: NA; v_call: TRBV6-5; j_call: TRBJ1-5; clone_size: NA; cdr3_nt: TGTGCCAGCAATCTAGGTTGGGGTCAGCCCCAGCATTTT; cdr3_aa: CASNLGWGQPQHF
d_call: NA; v_call: TRBV19; j_call: TRBJ1-5; clone_size: once; cdr3_nt: TGTGCCAGTAGTACCACACATAGTAGCAATCAGCCCCAGCATTTT; cdr3_aa: CASSTTHSSNQPQHF
d_call: NA; v_call: TRBV30; j_call: TRBJ1-2; clone_size: NA; cdr3_nt: TGTGCCGGAGCAGGGTTAGCCTATGGCTACACCTTC; cdr3_aa: CAGAGLAYGYTF
d_call: NA; v_call: TRBV27; j_call: TRBJ2-1; clone_size: NA; cdr3_nt: TGTGCCAGCAGTTTAGGATTTAACAATGAGCAGTTCTTC; cdr3_aa: CASSLGFNNEQFF
d_call: TRBD2; v_call: TRBV10-3; j_call: TRBJ2-3; clone_size: once; cdr3_nt: TGTGCCATCATGGGCCTAGCGGGGGGGGCTACAGATACGCAGTATTTT; cdr3_aa: CAIMGLAGGATDTQYF
d_call: NA; v_call: TRBV9; j_call: TRBJ1-2; clone_size: few; cdr3_nt: TGTGCCAGCAGTTCAGGGGCGCCTTTTACTAACTATGGCTACACCTTC; cdr3_aa: CASSSGAPFTNYGYTF
d_call: NA; v_call: TRBV5-4; j_call: TRBJ1-6; clone_size: NA; cdr3_nt: TGTGCCAGCAGCTCCGGGAGGGACCCCCGGAATTCACCCCTCCACTTT; cdr3_aa: CASSSGRDPRNSPLHF
d_call: NA; v_call: TRBV30; j_call: TRBJ1-1; clone_size: once; cdr3_nt: TGTGCCTGGAGTGTCCGGAAGAACACTGAAGCTTTCTTT; cdr3_aa: CAWSVRKNTEAFF
d_call: NA; v_call: TRBV6-2/TRBV6-3; j_call: TRBJ1-1; clone_size: NA; cdr3_nt: TGTGCCAGCAGTTACGGCAGGGAAGGGAACACTGAAGCTTTCTTT; cdr3_aa: CASSYGREGNTEAFF